This T cell receptor (beta chain) was recorded in a study of blood T cell repertoires in COVID-19. Study-wide background: The United States, Italy and Spain provided the acute and convalescent COVID-19 samples. PBMCs, B-cell-depleted T cells, or T cells provided the cDNA or gDNA that made up the material.

V lost 6 bases, J lost 3 bases, and 2 bases stayed unmatched. The CDR3 is 13 amino acids. Original analysis: Reference gene primer amplification gave estimated nucleated cell counts. Assay: immunoSEQ multiplex PCR; the TCRdb copy retains only in-frame clones and omits some. That table gives V, J and clone size, and the DNA gave D and trimming. The table has a few hundred thousand clones, 84% seen once; the top ten hold less than 2.5%. This rearrangement joins TRBV12-3 or TRBV12-4 to TRBJ1-2; TRBD1 agrees at 9 bases. Input material: peripheral blood. The source is a woman aged 55-75 years with acute or convalescent COVID-19. The CDR3 loop is CASRDRGDYGYTF. CDR3 nucleotides: TGTGCCAGCAGGGACAGGGGAGACTATGGCTACACCTTC.